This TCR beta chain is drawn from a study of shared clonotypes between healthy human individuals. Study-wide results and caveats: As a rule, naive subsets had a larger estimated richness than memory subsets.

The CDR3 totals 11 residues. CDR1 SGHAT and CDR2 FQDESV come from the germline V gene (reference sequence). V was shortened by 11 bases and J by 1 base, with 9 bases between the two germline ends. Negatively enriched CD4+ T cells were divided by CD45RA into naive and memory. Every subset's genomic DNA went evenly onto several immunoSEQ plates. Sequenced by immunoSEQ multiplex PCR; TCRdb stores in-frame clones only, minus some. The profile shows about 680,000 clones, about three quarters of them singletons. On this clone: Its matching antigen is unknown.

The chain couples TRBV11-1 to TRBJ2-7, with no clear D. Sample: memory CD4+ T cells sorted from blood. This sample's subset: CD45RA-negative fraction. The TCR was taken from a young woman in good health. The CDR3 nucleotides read TGTGCCGCAGTTCCATCCTACGAGCAGTACTTC. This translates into CAAVPSYEQYF.